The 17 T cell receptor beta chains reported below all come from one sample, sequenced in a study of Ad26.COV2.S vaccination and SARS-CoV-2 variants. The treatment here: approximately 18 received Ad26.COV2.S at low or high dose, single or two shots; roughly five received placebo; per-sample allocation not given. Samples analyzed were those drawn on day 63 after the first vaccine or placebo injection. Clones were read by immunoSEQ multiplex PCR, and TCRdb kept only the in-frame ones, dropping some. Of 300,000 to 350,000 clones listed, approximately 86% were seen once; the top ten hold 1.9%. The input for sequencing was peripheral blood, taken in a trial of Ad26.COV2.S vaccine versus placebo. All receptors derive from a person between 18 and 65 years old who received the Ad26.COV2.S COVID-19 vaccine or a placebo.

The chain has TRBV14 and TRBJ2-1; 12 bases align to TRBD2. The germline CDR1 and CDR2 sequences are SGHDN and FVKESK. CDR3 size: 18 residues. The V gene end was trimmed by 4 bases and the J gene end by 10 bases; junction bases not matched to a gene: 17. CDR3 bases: TGTGCCAGCAGCCCTCTAAGCCGGACTAGCGGGGTGGTTGGAGAGCAGTTCTTC. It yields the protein CASSPLSRTSGVVGEQFF.

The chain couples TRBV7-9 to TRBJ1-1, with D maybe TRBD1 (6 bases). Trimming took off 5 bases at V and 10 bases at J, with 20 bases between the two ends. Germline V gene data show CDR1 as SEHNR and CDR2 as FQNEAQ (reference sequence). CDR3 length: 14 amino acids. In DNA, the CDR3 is TGTGCCAGCAGCGGGCTGACAGGCGCTCAAGGAGCTTTCTTT. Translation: CASSGLTGAQGAFF.

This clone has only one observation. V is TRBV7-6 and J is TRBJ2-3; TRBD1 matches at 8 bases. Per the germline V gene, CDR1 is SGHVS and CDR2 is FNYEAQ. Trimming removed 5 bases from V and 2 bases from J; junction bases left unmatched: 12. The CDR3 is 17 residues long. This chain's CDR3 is CASSPSRTGPPTDTQYF. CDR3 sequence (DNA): TGTGCCAGCAGCCCCTCAAGGACAGGGCCTCCCACAGATACGCAGTATTTT.

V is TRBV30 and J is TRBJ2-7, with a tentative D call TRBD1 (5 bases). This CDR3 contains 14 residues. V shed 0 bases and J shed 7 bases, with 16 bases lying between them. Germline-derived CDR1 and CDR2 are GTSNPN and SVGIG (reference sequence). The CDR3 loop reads CAWSVQGVLREQYF. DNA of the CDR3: TGTGCCTGGAGTGTACAAGGGGTTCTGCGAGAGCAGTACTTC.

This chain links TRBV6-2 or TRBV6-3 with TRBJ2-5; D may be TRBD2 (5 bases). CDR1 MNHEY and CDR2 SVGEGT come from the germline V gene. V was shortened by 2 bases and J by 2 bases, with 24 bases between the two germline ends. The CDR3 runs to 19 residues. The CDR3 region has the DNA TGTGCCAGCAGTTACCCCTTCGGGGATTGGGGAAGAGGTCAAGAGACCCAGTACTTC. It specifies CASSYPFGDWGRGQETQYF.

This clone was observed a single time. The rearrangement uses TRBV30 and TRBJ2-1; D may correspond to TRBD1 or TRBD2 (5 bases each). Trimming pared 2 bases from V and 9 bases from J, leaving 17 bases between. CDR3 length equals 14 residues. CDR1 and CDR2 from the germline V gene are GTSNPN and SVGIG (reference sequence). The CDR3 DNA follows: TGTGCCTGGAGTCGGAGCGGTGTAAGGGGTGAGCAGTTCTTC. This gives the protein CAWSRSGVRGEQFF.

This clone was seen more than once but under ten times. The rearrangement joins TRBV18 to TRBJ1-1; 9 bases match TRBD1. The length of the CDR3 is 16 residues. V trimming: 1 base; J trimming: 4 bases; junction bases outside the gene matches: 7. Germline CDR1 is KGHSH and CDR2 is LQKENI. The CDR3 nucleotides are TGTGCCAGCTCACCACTCGCCGGGACAGGGAGCACTGAAGCTTTCTTT. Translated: CASSPLAGTGSTEAFF.

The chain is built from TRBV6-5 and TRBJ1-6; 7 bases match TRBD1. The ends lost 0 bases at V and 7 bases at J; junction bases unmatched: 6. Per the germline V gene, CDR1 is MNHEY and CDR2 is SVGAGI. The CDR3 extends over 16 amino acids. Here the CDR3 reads CASSYSGTAYNSPLHF. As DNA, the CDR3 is TGTGCCAGCAGTTACTCCGGGACAGCATACAATTCACCCCTCCACTTT.

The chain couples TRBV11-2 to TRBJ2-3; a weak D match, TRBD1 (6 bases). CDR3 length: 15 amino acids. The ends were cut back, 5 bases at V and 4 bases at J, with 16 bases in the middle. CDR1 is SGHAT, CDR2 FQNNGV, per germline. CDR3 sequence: CASSPLGSGADTQYF. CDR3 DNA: TGTGCCAGCAGCCCCCTGGGCTCAGGGGCAGATACGCAGTATTTT.

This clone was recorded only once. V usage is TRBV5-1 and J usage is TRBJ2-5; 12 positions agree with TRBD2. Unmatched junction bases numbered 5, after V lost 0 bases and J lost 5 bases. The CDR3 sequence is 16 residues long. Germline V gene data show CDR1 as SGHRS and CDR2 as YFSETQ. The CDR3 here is CASSLEPSGGAETQYF. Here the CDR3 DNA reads TGCGCCAGCAGCTTGGAGCCTAGCGGGGGGGCGGAGACCCAGTACTTC.

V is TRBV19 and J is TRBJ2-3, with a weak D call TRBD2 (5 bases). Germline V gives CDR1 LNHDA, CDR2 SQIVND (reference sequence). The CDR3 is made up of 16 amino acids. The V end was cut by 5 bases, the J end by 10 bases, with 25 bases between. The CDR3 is CASSSRTISRPGAQYF. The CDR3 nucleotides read TGTGCCAGTAGTTCCCGGACCATTAGCCGACCCGGGGCGCAGTATTTT.

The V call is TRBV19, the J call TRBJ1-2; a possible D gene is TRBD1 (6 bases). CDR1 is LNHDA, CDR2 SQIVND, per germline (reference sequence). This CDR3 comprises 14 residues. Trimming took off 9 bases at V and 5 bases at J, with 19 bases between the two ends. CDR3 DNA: TGTGCCAGCCATCAAAAAACAGGGTTTTATGGCTACACCTTC. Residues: CASHQKTGFYGYTF.

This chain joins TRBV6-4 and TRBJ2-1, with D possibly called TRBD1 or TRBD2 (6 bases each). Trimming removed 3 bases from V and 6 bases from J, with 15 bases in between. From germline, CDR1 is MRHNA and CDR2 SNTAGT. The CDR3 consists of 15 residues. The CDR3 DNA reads TGTGCCAGCAGTGAGGGGGGCTCGATGGGCAATGAGCAGTTCTTC. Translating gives CASSEGGSMGNEQFF.

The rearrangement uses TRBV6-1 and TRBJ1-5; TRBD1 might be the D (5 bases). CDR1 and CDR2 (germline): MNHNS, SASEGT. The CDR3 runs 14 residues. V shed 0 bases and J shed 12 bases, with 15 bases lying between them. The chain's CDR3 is CASSEAYRQGGQHF. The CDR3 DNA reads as TGTGCCAGCAGTGAAGCATACCGTCAGGGCGGCCAGCATTTT.

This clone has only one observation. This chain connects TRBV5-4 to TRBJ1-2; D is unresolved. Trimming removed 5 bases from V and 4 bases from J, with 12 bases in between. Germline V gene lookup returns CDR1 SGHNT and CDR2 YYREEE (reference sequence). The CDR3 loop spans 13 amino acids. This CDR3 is CASSSDGIYGYTF. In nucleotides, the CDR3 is TGTGCCAGCAGTTCGGACGGAATCTATGGCTACACCTTC.

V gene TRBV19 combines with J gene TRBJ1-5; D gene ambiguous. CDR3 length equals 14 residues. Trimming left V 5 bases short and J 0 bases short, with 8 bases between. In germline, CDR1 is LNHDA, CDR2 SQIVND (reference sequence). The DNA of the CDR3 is TGTGCCAGTAGTGAGGCAGTTAGCAATCAGCCCCAGCATTTT. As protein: CASSEAVSNQPQHF.

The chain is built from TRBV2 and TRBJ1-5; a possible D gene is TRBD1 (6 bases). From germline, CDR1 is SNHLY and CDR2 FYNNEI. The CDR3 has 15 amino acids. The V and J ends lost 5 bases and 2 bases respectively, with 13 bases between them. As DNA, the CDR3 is TGTGCCAGCAGTTCCGGGACAAGGGGCAATCAGCCCCAGCATTTT. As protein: CASSSGTRGNQPQHF.